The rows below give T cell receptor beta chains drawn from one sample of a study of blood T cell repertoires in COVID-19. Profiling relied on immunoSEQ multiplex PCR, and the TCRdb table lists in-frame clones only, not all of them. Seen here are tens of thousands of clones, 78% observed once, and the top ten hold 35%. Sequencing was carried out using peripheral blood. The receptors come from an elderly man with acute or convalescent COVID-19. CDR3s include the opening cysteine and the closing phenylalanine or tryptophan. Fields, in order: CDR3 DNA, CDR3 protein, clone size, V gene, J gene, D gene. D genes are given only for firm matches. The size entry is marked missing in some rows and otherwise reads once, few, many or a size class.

TGCGCCAGCATGAGCGGACTCACAGATACGCAGTATTTT	CASMSGLTDTQYF	-	TRBV5-1	TRBJ2-3	-
TGTGCCAGCAGCCCGGACAGGGTGGGAGGCTACACCTTC	CASSPDRVGGYTF	once	TRBV7-9	TRBJ1-2	TRBD1
TGTGCCAGCAACGGCGGACAGTATGACCAGTACTTC	CASNGGQYDQYF	-	TRBV6-5	TRBJ2-5	-
TGTGCCAGCACCGCGGGACTAGCTTTCCAAGAGACCCAGTACTTC	CASTAGLAFQETQYF	-	TRBV13	TRBJ2-5	TRBD2
TGTGCCAGCAGCTTACAGGGGGCCCGAGTAATAGATACGCAGTATTTT	CASSLQGARVIDTQYF	-	TRBV7-8	TRBJ2-3	TRBD1
TGTGCCACCAGCGGTTCACAGGGGGAACAAGAGACCCAGTACTTC	CATSGSQGEQETQYF	-	TRBV15	TRBJ2-5	TRBD1
TGTGCCAGCAGCAACTACATTGCAACTAATGAAAAACTGTTTTTT	CASSNYIATNEKLFF	-	TRBV7-2	TRBJ1-4	-
TGTGCCAGCAGCTTAGTGGGCGGGGGGATGGATACGCAGTATTTT	CASSLVGGGMDTQYF	-	TRBV11-2	TRBJ2-3	TRBD2
TGCGCCAGCAGAGAGGACAGCTACCAAGAGACCCAGTACTTC	CASREDSYQETQYF	-	TRBV5-1	TRBJ2-5	-
TGCGCCAGCAGCAACGGCGGGGGGGCCAGCGAGCAGTACTTC	CASSNGGGASEQYF	-	TRBV5-1	TRBJ2-7	TRBD2
TGTGCCAGCAGCTCGGGACATACGGCAGCGTATACGCAGTATTTT	CASSSGHTAAYTQYF	-	TRBV7-9	TRBJ2-3	-
TGTGCCACCAGTGACTTGACAGGGTCCACCGGGGAGCTGTTTTTT	CATSDLTGSTGELFF	-	TRBV24-1	TRBJ2-2	TRBD1
TGTGCCAGCAGCTTAGACAGGGCCAATACGCAGTATTTT	CASSLDRANTQYF	few	TRBV11-2	TRBJ2-3	-
TGTGCCAGTAGCAACATCGCTGAAGCTTTCTTT	CASSNIAEAFF	-	TRBV19	TRBJ1-1	-